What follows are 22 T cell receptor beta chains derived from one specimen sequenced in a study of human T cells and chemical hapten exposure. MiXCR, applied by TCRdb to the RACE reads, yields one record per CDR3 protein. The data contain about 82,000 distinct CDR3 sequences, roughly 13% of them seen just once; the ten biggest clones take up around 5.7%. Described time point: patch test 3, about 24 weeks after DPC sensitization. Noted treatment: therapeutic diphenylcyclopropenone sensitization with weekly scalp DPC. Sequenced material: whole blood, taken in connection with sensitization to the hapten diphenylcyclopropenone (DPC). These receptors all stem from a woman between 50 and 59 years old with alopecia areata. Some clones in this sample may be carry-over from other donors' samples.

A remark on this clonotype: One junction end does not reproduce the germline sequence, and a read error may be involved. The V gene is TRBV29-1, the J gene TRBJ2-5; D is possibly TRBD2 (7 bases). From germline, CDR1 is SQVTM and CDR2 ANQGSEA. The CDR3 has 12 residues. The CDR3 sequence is CSVEGGGETQYF. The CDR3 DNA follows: TGCAGCGTCGAAGGGGGGGGAGAGACCCAGTACTTC.

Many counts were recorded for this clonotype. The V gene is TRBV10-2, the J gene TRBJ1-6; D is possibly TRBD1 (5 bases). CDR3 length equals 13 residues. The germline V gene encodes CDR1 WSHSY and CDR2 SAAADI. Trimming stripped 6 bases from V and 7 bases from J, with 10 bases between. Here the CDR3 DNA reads TGCGCCAGCAGGGACACACTCAATTCACCCCTCCACTTT. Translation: CASRDTLNSPLHF.

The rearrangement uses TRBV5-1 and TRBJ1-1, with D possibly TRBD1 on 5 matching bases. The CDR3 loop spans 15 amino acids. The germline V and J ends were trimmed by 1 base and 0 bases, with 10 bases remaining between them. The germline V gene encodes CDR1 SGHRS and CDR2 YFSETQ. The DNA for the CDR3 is TGCGCCAGCAGCTTGTTCCCAGGGCTGAACACTGAAGCTTTCTTT. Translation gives CASSLFPGLNTEAFF.

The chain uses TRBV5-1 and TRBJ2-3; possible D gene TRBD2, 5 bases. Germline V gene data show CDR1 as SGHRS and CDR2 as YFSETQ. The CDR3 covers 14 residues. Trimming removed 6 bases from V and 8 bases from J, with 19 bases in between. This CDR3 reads CASTLDGPSGTQYF. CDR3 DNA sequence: TGCGCCAGCACCCTGGACGGCCCGAGCGGTACGCAGTATTTT.

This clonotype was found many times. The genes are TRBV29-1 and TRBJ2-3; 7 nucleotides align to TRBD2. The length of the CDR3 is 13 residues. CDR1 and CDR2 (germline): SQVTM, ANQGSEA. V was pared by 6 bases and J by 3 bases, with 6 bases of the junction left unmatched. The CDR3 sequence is CSVWEGGTDTQYF. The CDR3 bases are TGCAGCGTGTGGGAGGGTGGAACAGATACGCAGTATTTT.

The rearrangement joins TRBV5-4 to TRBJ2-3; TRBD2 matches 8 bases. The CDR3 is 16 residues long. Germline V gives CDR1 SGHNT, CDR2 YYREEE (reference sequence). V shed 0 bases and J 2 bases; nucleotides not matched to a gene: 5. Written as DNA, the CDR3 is TGTGCCAGCAGCTTGGGGGGGCGGGAGGCCACAGATACGCAGTATTTT. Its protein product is CASSLGGREATDTQYF.

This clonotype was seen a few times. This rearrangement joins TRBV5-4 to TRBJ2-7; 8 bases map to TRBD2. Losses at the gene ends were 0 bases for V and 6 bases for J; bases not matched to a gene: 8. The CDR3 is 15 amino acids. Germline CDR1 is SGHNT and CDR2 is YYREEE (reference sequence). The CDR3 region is CASSLGPPLAGEQYF. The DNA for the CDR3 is TGTGCCAGCAGCTTGGGCCCCCCGCTAGCGGGCGAGCAGTACTTC.

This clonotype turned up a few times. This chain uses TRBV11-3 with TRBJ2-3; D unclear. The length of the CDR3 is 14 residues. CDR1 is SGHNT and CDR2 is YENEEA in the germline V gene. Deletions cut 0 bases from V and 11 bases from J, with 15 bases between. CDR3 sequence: CASSLDQAAEKQYF. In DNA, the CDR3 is TGTGCCAGCAGCTTAGATCAGGCGGCAGAAAAGCAGTATTTT.

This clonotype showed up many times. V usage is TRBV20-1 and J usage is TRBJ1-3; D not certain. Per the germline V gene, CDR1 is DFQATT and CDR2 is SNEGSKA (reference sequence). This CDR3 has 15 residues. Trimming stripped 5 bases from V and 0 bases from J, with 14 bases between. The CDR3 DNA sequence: TGCAGTGCTCTGAGTGCGGAGAGCTCTGGAAACACCATATATTTT. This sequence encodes CSALSAESSGNTIYF.

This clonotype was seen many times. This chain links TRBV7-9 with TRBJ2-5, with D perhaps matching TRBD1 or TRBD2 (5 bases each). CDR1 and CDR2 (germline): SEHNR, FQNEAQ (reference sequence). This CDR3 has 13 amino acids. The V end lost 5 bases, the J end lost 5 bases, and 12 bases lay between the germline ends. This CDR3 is CASSLGTWETQYF. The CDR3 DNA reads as TGTGCCAGCAGCCTCGGGACGTGGGAGACCCAGTACTTC. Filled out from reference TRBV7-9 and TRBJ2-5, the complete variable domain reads DTGVSQNPRHKITKRGQNVTFRCDPISEHNRLYWYRQTLGQGPEFLTYFQNEAQLEKSRLLSDRFSAERPKGSFSTLEIQRTEQGDSAMYLCASSLGTWETQYFGPGTRLLVL.

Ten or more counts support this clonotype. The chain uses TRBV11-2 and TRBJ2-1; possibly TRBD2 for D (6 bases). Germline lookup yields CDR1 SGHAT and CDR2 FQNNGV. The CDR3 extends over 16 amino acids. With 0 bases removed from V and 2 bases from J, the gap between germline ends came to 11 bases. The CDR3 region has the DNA TGTGCCAGCAGCTTAGAAGCAGGAGGGACCTACAATGAGCAGTTCTTC. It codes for CASSLEAGGTYNEQFF.

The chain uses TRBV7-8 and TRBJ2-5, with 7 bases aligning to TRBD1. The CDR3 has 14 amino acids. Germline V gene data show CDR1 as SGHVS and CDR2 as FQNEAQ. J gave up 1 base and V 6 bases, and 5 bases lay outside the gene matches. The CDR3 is CASRGQLSQETQYF. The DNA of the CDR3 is TGTGCCAGCAGGGGACAGCTCTCCCAAGAGACCCAGTACTTC. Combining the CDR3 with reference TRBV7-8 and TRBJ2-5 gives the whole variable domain GAGVSQSPRYKVAKRGQDVALRCDPISGHVSLFWYQQALGQGPEFLTYFQNEAQLDKSGLPSDRFFAERPEGSVSTLKIQRTQQEDSAVYLCASRGQLSQETQYFGPGTRLLVL.

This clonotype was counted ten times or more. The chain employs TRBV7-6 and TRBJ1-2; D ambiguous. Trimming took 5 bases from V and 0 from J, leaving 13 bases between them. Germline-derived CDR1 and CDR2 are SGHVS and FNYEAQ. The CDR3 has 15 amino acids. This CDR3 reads CASSPGGRANYGYTF. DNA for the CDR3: TGTGCCAGCAGCCCAGGCGGCAGAGCTAACTATGGCTACACCTTC.

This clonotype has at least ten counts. CDR3 bases: TGCGCCAGCAGCCGAAACGGCGTCTGGGAGCAGTTCTTC. Protein: CASSRNGVWEQFF. V gene TRBV5-1 combines with J gene TRBJ2-1; unclear D gene. The CDR3 has 13 residues. Germline loops: CDR1 SGHRS, CDR2 YFSETQ. The V gene lost 4 bases and the J gene lost 10 bases, with 15 bases spanning the gap.

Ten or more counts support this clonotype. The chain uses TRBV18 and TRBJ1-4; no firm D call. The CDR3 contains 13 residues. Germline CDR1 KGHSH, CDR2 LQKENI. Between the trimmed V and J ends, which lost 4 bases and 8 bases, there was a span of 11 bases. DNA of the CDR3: TGTGCCAGCTCACAGGGCCGGGAGGAAAAACTGTTTTTT. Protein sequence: CASSQGREEKLFF.

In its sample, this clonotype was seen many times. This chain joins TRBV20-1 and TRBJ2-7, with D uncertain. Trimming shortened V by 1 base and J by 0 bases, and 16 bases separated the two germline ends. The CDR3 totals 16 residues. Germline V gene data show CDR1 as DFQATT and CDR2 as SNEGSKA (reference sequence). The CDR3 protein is CSARGPLGSNSYEQYF. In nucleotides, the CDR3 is TGCAGTGCTAGAGGACCGTTAGGCAGCAACTCCTACGAGCAGTACTTC.

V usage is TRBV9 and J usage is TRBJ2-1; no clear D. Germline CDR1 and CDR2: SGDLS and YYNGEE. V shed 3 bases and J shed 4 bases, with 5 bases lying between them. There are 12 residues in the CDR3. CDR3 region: CASSASYNEQFF. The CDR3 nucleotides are TGTGCCAGCAGCGCTTCTTACAATGAGCAGTTCTTC.

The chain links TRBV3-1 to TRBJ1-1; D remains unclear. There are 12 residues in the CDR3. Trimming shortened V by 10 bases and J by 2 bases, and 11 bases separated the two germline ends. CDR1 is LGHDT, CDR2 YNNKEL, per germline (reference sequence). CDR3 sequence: CATRGPNTEAFF. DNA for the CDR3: TGTGCCACCAGAGGCCCCAACACTGAAGCTTTCTTT.

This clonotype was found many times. The CDR3 sequence: CATSRDTSPYGYTF. In DNA, the CDR3 is TGTGCCACCAGCAGAGATACCTCACCCTATGGCTACACCTTC. V gene TRBV15 combines with J gene TRBJ1-2, with D unclear. The germline CDR1 and CDR2 sequences are LNHNV and YYDKDF (reference sequence). The CDR3 contains 14 residues. V lost 0 bases, J lost 4 bases, and 9 bases lay in between. Complete variable domain (other parts from reference TRBV15 and TRBJ1-2): DAMVIQNPRYQVTQFGKPVTLSCSQTLNHNVMYWYQQKSSQAPKLLFHYYDKDFNNEADTPDNFQSRRPNTSFCFLDIRSPGLGDTAMYLCATSRDTSPYGYTFGSGTRLTVV.

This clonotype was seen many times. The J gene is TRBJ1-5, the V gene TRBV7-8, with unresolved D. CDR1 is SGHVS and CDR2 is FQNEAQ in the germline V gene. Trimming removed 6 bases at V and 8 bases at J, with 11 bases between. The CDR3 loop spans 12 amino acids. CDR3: CASSKPGEPQHF. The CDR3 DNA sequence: TGTGCCAGCAGTAAACCGGGCGAGCCCCAGCATTTT.

The CDR3 sequence: CASSLGDRVLREQFF. The CDR3 DNA reads as TGCGCCAGCAGCTTGGGCGACAGGGTCCTTAGGGAGCAGTTCTTC. V and J are TRBV5-1 and TRBJ2-1; TRBD1 agrees at 7 bases. The junction had 10 bases not matched to a gene; V was cut back by 0 bases and J by 10 bases. The CDR3 spans 15 residues. Germline lookup yields CDR1 SGHRS and CDR2 YFSETQ.

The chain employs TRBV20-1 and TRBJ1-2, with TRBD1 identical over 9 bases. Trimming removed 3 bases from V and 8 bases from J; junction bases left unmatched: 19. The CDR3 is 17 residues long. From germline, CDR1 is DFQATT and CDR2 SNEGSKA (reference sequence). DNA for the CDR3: TGCAGTGCTAGCCGGGGGACAGGGAGTCTAGGCTATTCGGGCTACACCTTC. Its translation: CSASRGTGSLGYSGYTF.